The 15 T cell receptor beta chains below come from one sample, sequenced in a study of CD8 T cell repertoires and HIV-1 epitope variants. These receptors lack a known antigen. Assay used: immunoSEQ multiplex PCR; TCRdb lists only in-frame clones, some missing. The sample carries almost 5,500 clones, around two thirds recorded once. Sequenced: cultured CD8+ T cells derived from PBMCs. The receptors stem from a male donor with HIV.

This clone showed up just once. The J gene is TRBJ1-1, the V gene TRBV6-1; possibly TRBD1 for D (5 bases). With 3 bases removed from V and 7 bases from J, the gap between germline ends came to 18 bases. Germline V lookup: CDR1 MNHNS, CDR2 SASEGT. The length of the CDR3 is 15 residues. The CDR3 spells CASSEEVGGVGEAFF. The CDR3 nucleotides read TGTGCCAGCAGTGAGGAGGTCGGGGGGGTCGGTGAAGCTTTCTTT.

This rearrangement joins TRBV5-6 to TRBJ2-7; 8 nucleotides match TRBD1. There are 16 residues in the CDR3. The V and J ends lost 2 bases and 3 bases, in that order; junction bases with no gene match: 10. CDR1 is SGHDT and CDR2 is YYEEEE in the germline V gene. This CDR3 is CASSFDGTGAVYEQYF. In nucleotides, the CDR3 is TGTGCCAGCAGCTTCGATGGGACAGGAGCCGTCTACGAGCAGTACTTC.

This rearrangement joins TRBV9 to TRBJ1-3; D is possibly TRBD1 (6 bases). This CDR3 spans 16 amino acids. Germline CDR1 and CDR2: SGDLS and YYNGEE. With 0 bases removed from V and 3 bases from J, the gap between germline ends came to 13 bases. The DNA of the CDR3 is TGTGCCAGCAGCGTAGGGGGGCGCACCCGTGGAAACACCATATATTTT. It translates to CASSVGGRTRGNTIYF.

The J gene is TRBJ2-7, the V gene TRBV13; a possible D gene is TRBD2 (7 bases). From germline, CDR1 is PRHDT and CDR2 FYEKMQ (reference sequence). This CDR3 spans 15 amino acids. Trimming left V 6 bases short and J 6 bases short, with 21 bases between. In nucleotides, the CDR3 is TGTGCCAGCAGGTCTAGGGGGGGCCTCTCGCGCGAGCAGTACTTC. Encoded protein: CASRSRGGLSREQYF.

This clone was seen a single time. The J gene is TRBJ2-3, the V gene TRBV6-6; TRBD1 matches 8 bases. CDR3 size: 13 residues. Germline CDR1 is MNHNY and CDR2 is SVGAGI (reference sequence). Trimming took 4 bases from V and 3 from J; bases not matched to a gene: 0. CDR3 region: CASSWTGTDTQYF. CDR3 bases: TGTGCCAGCAGTTGGACAGGGACAGATACGCAGTATTTT.

This clone was recorded a few times. This chain links TRBV28 with TRBJ2-7; tentatively, D is TRBD1 (5 bases). The CDR3 totals 12 residues. Per the germline V gene, CDR1 is MDHEN and CDR2 is SYDVKM. The germline V and J ends were trimmed by 8 bases and 2 bases, with 10 bases remaining between them. CDR3 bases: TGTGCCAGCGTCGACAGTCCCTACGAGCAGTACTTC. The encoded protein is CASVDSPYEQYF.

CDR3 residues: CASSLRGGTEAFF. The CDR3 bases are TGTGCCAGCAGCTTACGGGGAGGCACTGAAGCTTTCTTT. The rearrangement uses TRBV11-3 and TRBJ1-1; no definite D call. The CDR3 is made up of 13 amino acids. The germline V gene has CDR1 SGHNT and CDR2 YENEEA. Trimming shortened V by 2 bases and J by 4 bases, and 8 bases separated the two germline ends.

This clone was counted only a few times. This chain joins TRBV18 and TRBJ2-1, with TRBD1 matching over 9 bases. Germline CDR1 KGHSH, CDR2 LQKENI. The CDR3 loop spans 15 amino acids. With 4 bases clipped from V and 9 bases from J, the junction kept 10 bases outside the gene matches. The CDR3: CASSLETGGSGEQFF. The CDR3 DNA sequence: TGTGCCAGCTCACTGGAGACAGGGGGGTCAGGTGAGCAGTTCTTC.

This clone was observed a few times. This chain joins TRBV5-4 and TRBJ1-1, with D possibly TRBD1 on 6 matching bases. Germline V lookup: CDR1 SGHNT, CDR2 YYREEE (reference sequence). This CDR3 is built from 15 residues. V lost 0 bases and J 1 base, leaving 10 bases between the germline ends. CDR3 bases: TGTGCCAGCAGCTTGGTCCCGGGACAGAACACTGAAGCTTTCTTT. As protein: CASSLVPGQNTEAFF.

This clone was counted only a few times. The V call is TRBV18, the J call TRBJ1-6, with unresolved D. The CDR3 has 14 residues. V lost 2 bases, J lost 5 bases, and 7 bases lay in between. Looked up from germline, CDR1 is KGHSH and CDR2 is LQKENI. CDR3 sequence: CASSPSGNNSPLHF. The CDR3 coding sequence is TGTGCCAGCTCACCAAGTGGGAATAATTCACCCCTCCACTTT.

This sequence joins TRBV11-2 and TRBJ2-1; 8 nucleotides align to TRBD2. Germline V gives CDR1 SGHAT, CDR2 FQNNGV. This CDR3 has 16 amino acids. The J segment lost 5 bases and the V segment lost 8 bases, leaving 14 bases of the junction unmatched. CDR3 region: CASSPGRGDLDNEQFF. In DNA form, the CDR3 reads TGTGCCAGCTCACCCGGGAGGGGAGATTTGGACAATGAGCAGTTCTTC.

The chain couples TRBV5-4 to TRBJ1-1; D is unresolved. This CDR3 has 14 residues. V was cut by 4 bases and J by 0 bases, with 10 bases left in between. Germline CDR1 is SGHNT and CDR2 is YYREEE (reference sequence). CDR3 protein: CASSVGLMNTEAFF. The CDR3 DNA follows: TGTGCCAGCAGCGTCGGGCTAATGAACACTGAAGCTTTCTTT.

This chain connects TRBV6-5 to TRBJ2-3; D possibly corresponds to TRBD2 (5 bases). V shed 0 bases and J shed 3 bases, with 10 bases lying between them. CDR1 and CDR2 from the germline V gene are MNHEY and SVGAGI. The CDR3 loop spans 15 amino acids. CDR3 sequence: CASSYSLSATDTQYF. The DNA of the CDR3 is TGTGCCAGCAGTTACTCGCTTAGCGCGACAGATACGCAGTATTTT.

The genes are TRBV28 and TRBJ2-1; 14 nucleotides agree with TRBD2. The CDR3 consists of 16 residues. Germline assignment: CDR1 MDHEN and CDR2 SYDVKM. Losses at the gene ends were 6 bases for V and 7 bases for J; bases not matched to a gene: 8. CDR3 DNA: TGTGCCAGCAGACCCCGACTAGCGGGAGGGAGGAATGAGCAGTTCTTC. It codes for CASRPRLAGGRNEQFF. The full variable domain, its missing parts supplied by reference TRBV28 and TRBJ2-1, is DVKVTQSSRYLVKRTGEKVFLECVQDMDHENMFWYRQDPGLGLRLIYFSYDVKMKEKGDIPEGYSVSREKKERFSLILESASTNQTSMYLCASRPRLAGGRNEQFFGPGTRLTVL.

This clone has a single count. V and J are TRBV11-1 and TRBJ2-3, with D possibly matching TRBD1 (7 bases). V lost 4 bases, J lost 6 bases, and 11 bases lay in between. CDR1 SGHAT and CDR2 FQDESV come from the germline V gene (reference sequence). This CDR3 spans 13 amino acids. The CDR3 nucleotides read TGTGCCAGCAGCTCGCCAGGGGGGGATACGCAGTATTTT. It yields the protein CASSSPGGDTQYF.